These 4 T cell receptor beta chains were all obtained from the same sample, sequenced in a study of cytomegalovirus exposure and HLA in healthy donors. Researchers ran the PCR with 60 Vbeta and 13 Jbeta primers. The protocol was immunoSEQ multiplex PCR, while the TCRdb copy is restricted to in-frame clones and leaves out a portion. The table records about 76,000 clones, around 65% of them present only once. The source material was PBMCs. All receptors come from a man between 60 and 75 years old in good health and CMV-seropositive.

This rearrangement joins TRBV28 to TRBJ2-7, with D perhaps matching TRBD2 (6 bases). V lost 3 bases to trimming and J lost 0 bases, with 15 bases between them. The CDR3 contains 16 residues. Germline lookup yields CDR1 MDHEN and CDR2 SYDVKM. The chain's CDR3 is CASSFTGSGSSYEQYF. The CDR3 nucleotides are TGTGCCAGCAGTTTTACCGGGTCCGGGAGCTCCTACGAGCAGTACTTC.

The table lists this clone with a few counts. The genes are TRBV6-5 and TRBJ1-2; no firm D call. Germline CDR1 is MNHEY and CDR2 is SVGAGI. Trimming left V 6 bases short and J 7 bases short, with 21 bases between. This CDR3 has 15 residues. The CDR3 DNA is TGTGCCAGCAGCCGCTCCGGGCGGGGAAGTACTGGCTACACCTTC. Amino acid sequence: CASSRSGRGSTGYTF.

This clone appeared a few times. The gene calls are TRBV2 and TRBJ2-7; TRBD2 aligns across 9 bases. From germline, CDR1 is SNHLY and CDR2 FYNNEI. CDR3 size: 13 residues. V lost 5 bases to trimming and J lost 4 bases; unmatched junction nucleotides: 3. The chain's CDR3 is CASSPGLAYEQYF. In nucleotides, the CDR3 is TGTGCCAGCAGTCCGGGACTAGCTTACGAGCAGTACTTC.

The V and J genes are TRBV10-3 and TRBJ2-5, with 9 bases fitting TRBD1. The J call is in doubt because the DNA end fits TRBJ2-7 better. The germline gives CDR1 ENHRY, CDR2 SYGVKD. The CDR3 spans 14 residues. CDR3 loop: CAISGGGTGLEQYF. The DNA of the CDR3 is TGTGCCATCAGTGGAGGTGGGACAGGGCTCGAGCAGTACTTC.